A selection of T cell receptor beta chains follows, all from one sample in a study of blood T cell repertoires in COVID-19. The method was immunoSEQ multiplex PCR; TCRdb's version includes in-frame clones alone and lacks a portion of them. In the table there are about 110,000 clones, around 84% of which are singletons. The sequenced material came from peripheral blood. The source of these receptors is a human donor in a cohort sampled during active COVID-19. CDR3s include the opening cysteine and the closing phenylalanine or tryptophan. The order of the fields is clone size, V gene, J gene, D gene, CDR3 DNA, CDR3 protein. A D gene is named only where the DNA matches it firmly. The size field is filled for only some rows; it gives once, few, many or a size class.

clone size: NA; V gene: TRBV6-2/TRBV6-3; J gene: TRBJ2-1; D gene: NA; CDR3 DNA: TGTGCCAGCAGTCAAGAGACAGGGACGGGAGACAATGAGCAGTTCTTC; CDR3 protein: CASSQETGTGDNEQFF
clone size: NA; V gene: TRBV29-1; J gene: TRBJ2-3; D gene: TRBD2; CDR3 DNA: TGCAGCGTTACCGTTAGCGGGGGGGGCACAGATACGCAGTATTTT; CDR3 protein: CSVTVSGGGTDTQYF
clone size: NA; V gene: TRBV24-1; J gene: TRBJ1-5; D gene: NA; CDR3 DNA: TGTGCCACCAGTGCCATGGGAGATCAGCCCCAGCATTTT; CDR3 protein: CATSAMGDQPQHF
clone size: NA; V gene: TRBV7-2; J gene: TRBJ2-3; D gene: NA; CDR3 DNA: TGTGCCAGCAGTACCCTCTTTGGAGGGGGGGCCGTCACAGATACGCAGTATTTT; CDR3 protein: CASSTLFGGGAVTDTQYF
clone size: once; V gene: TRBV10-2; J gene: TRBJ1-2; D gene: NA; CDR3 DNA: TGCGCCAGCAGTGAGGTAAAACAGGGTGATTATGGCTACACCTTC; CDR3 protein: CASSEVKQGDYGYTF
clone size: NA; V gene: TRBV5-1; J gene: TRBJ1-1; D gene: NA; CDR3 DNA: TGCGCCAGCAGCTTGGGAGGTGGAGGGAACACTGAAGCTTTCTTT; CDR3 protein: CASSLGGGGNTEAFF
clone size: NA; V gene: TRBV30; J gene: TRBJ2-3; D gene: TRBD2; CDR3 DNA: TGTGCCTGGAGTGTACGGGCGGGAGGGTTCACAGATACGCAGTATTTT; CDR3 protein: CAWSVRAGGFTDTQYF
clone size: once; V gene: TRBV2; J gene: TRBJ1-2; D gene: NA; CDR3 DNA: TGTGCCAGCAGTGAAGTAGTGGAGGAAGTTGGCTACACCTTC; CDR3 protein: CASSEVVEEVGYTF
clone size: NA; V gene: TRBV6-4; J gene: TRBJ2-7; D gene: TRBD2; CDR3 DNA: TGTGCCAGCAGTTCAGGGACTAGCGGGGCCCCAGTGTTCTACGAGCAGTACTTC; CDR3 protein: CASSSGTSGAPVFYEQYF
clone size: NA; V gene: TRBV19; J gene: TRBJ2-1; D gene: TRBD1; CDR3 DNA: TGTGCCAGTCGACAGGGCTACAATGAGCAGTTCTTC; CDR3 protein: CASRQGYNEQFF
clone size: NA; V gene: TRBV28; J gene: TRBJ2-1; D gene: TRBD2; CDR3 DNA: TGTGCCAGCATCGGGACTAGCGGGAGTATATCCATTAATGAGCAGTTCTTC; CDR3 protein: CASIGTSGSISINEQFF
clone size: NA; V gene: TRBV28; J gene: TRBJ1-3; D gene: TRBD1; CDR3 DNA: TGTGCCAGCAGTAACGGCGGGACAGCGTACTCTGGAAACACCATATATTTT; CDR3 protein: CASSNGGTAYSGNTIYF
clone size: NA; V gene: TRBV10-2; J gene: TRBJ2-3; D gene: TRBD2; CDR3 DNA: TGCGCCAGCCTCGGACTAGCGGGAGATACGCAGTATTTT; CDR3 protein: CASLGLAGDTQYF
clone size: NA; V gene: TRBV7-2; J gene: TRBJ2-7; D gene: NA; CDR3 DNA: TGTGCCAGCAGCTTAGTTCATGCGAGCTCCTACGAGCAGTACTTC; CDR3 protein: CASSLVHASSYEQYF
clone size: NA; V gene: TRBV11-2; J gene: TRBJ2-2; D gene: NA; CDR3 DNA: TGTGCCAGCAGCTTAGCCAGCACCGGGGAGCTGTTTTTT; CDR3 protein: CASSLASTGELFF
clone size: NA; V gene: TRBV18; J gene: TRBJ2-3; D gene: TRBD1; CDR3 DNA: TGTGCCAGCTCACCGCCGGGACAGGGGACAGATACGCAGTATTTT; CDR3 protein: CASSPPGQGTDTQYF
clone size: NA; V gene: TRBV5-6; J gene: TRBJ2-5; D gene: NA; CDR3 DNA: TGTGCCAGCAGCTTGGGACTCTTCGAGACCCAGTACTTC; CDR3 protein: CASSLGLFETQYF
clone size: NA; V gene: TRBV15; J gene: TRBJ1-2; D gene: NA; CDR3 DNA: TGTGCCACCAGCAGAGCGTCCAGGGCGAGCTATGGCTACACCTTC; CDR3 protein: CATSRASRASYGYTF
clone size: NA; V gene: TRBV30; J gene: TRBJ1-6; D gene: NA; CDR3 DNA: TGTGCCTGGAGTGGTGTCGATAATTCACCCCTCCACTTT; CDR3 protein: CAWSGVDNSPLHF
clone size: few; V gene: TRBV7-3; J gene: TRBJ2-1; D gene: TRBD2; CDR3 DNA: TGTGCCAGCAGCCCCACGGGGGGATACAATGAGCAGTTCTTC; CDR3 protein: CASSPTGGYNEQFF
clone size: NA; V gene: TRBV4-3; J gene: TRBJ1-1; D gene: NA; CDR3 DNA: TGCGCCAGCAGCCAAGAGAGGTCCACTGAAGCTTTCTTT; CDR3 protein: CASSQERSTEAFF
clone size: NA; V gene: TRBV7-2; J gene: TRBJ2-2; D gene: NA; CDR3 DNA: TGTGCCAGCAGCTATAACCGCGGGGCCGGGGAGCTGTTTTTT; CDR3 protein: CASSYNRGAGELFF
clone size: few; V gene: TRBV11-2; J gene: TRBJ2-5; D gene: TRBD2; CDR3 DNA: TGTGCCAGCAGCCCTTACGGACTAGCGGGAGATGGGGGGGCAGAGACCCAGTACTTC; CDR3 protein: CASSPYGLAGDGGAETQYF
clone size: few; V gene: TRBV3-1/TRBV3-2; J gene: TRBJ2-6; D gene: TRBD1; CDR3 DNA: TGTGCCAGCAGCCAAGATAAGGCGGACAGGTCCTCCTCTGGGGCCAACGTCCTGACTTTC; CDR3 protein: CASSQDKADRSSSGANVLTF
clone size: NA; V gene: TRBV9; J gene: TRBJ2-5; D gene: NA; CDR3 DNA: TGTGCCAGCAGCGCGGGCGGGTACCCGTACCAAGAGACCCAGTACTTC; CDR3 protein: CASSAGGYPYQETQYF
clone size: NA; V gene: TRBV6-5; J gene: TRBJ1-2; D gene: NA; CDR3 DNA: TGTGCCAGCAGTTACCGGGTAGGAGGGAACTATGGCTACACCTTC; CDR3 protein: CASSYRVGGNYGYTF
clone size: NA; V gene: TRBV5-1; J gene: TRBJ2-5; D gene: TRBD1; CDR3 DNA: TGCGCCAGCGGCAGGGGGCGTCAAGAGACCCAGTACTTC; CDR3 protein: CASGRGRQETQYF
clone size: NA; V gene: TRBV4-3; J gene: TRBJ1-2; D gene: NA; CDR3 DNA: TGCGCCAGCAGCCAAGACACAGCCAACTATGGCTACACCTTC; CDR3 protein: CASSQDTANYGYTF
clone size: NA; V gene: TRBV5-1; J gene: TRBJ1-4; D gene: TRBD1; CDR3 DNA: TGCGCCAGCAGCTTGGCCCGGGACAGGGGATCCCTTAATGAAAAACTGTTTTTT; CDR3 protein: CASSLARDRGSLNEKLFF
clone size: NA; V gene: TRBV5-1; J gene: TRBJ2-3; D gene: NA; CDR3 DNA: TGCGCCAGCAGCTGGACACCAAACTCACCCACAGATACGCAGTATTTT; CDR3 protein: CASSWTPNSPTDTQYF
clone size: few; V gene: TRBV5-1; J gene: TRBJ1-1; D gene: NA; CDR3 DNA: TGCGCCAGCAGCAGTGCTTTGCCAGATTTAACTGAAGCTTTCTTT; CDR3 protein: CASSSALPDLTEAFF
clone size: NA; V gene: TRBV27; J gene: TRBJ2-3; D gene: NA; CDR3 DNA: TGTGCCAGCAGTTTTCGGGGTTCGGATACGCAGTATTTT; CDR3 protein: CASSFRGSDTQYF
clone size: few; V gene: TRBV5-4; J gene: TRBJ1-5; D gene: TRBD1; CDR3 DNA: TGTGCCAGCAGCCCAGGGACAGAGCCTAATCAGCCCCAGCATTTT; CDR3 protein: CASSPGTEPNQPQHF
clone size: NA; V gene: TRBV6-5; J gene: TRBJ2-5; D gene: NA; CDR3 DNA: TGTGCCAGCAGTTACTCGGCGGGACAGGAGACCCAGTACTTC; CDR3 protein: CASSYSAGQETQYF
clone size: NA; V gene: TRBV6-6; J gene: TRBJ2-5; D gene: NA; CDR3 DNA: TGTGCCAGCAGTTACCTACAGCTGCAAGAGACCCAGTACTTC; CDR3 protein: CASSYLQLQETQYF
clone size: NA; V gene: TRBV28; J gene: TRBJ1-5; D gene: TRBD1; CDR3 DNA: TGTGCCAGCAGTTTATTTTTCGGGAAAATTAAGAAACAACAGGGGGACAATCAGCCCCAGCATTTT; CDR3 protein: CASSLFFGKIKKQQGDNQPQHF
clone size: NA; V gene: TRBV5-1; J gene: TRBJ2-3; D gene: NA; CDR3 DNA: TGCGCCAGCAGCTTCGGGAAAATGGCAGATACGCAGTATTTT; CDR3 protein: CASSFGKMADTQYF
clone size: medium-sized; V gene: TRBV7-9; J gene: TRBJ2-7; D gene: NA; CDR3 DNA: TGTGCCAGCAGCAAACGCGAGGAGTACGAGCAGTACTTC; CDR3 protein: CASSKREEYEQYF
clone size: NA; V gene: TRBV18; J gene: TRBJ2-7; D gene: TRBD2; CDR3 DNA: TGTGCCAGCTCACCCACGCCGACTAGCTCTGTGTACGAGCAGTACTTC; CDR3 protein: CASSPTPTSSVYEQYF
clone size: NA; V gene: TRBV7-2; J gene: TRBJ1-3; D gene: NA; CDR3 DNA: TGTGCCAGCAGCTTTAGCCGGGGGTCTGGAAACACCATATATTTT; CDR3 protein: CASSFSRGSGNTIYF
clone size: NA; V gene: TRBV7-3; J gene: TRBJ2-3; D gene: NA; CDR3 DNA: TGTGCCAGCAGCTTAACAGCCTACCAATCCACAGATACGCAGTATTTT; CDR3 protein: CASSLTAYQSTDTQYF
clone size: NA; V gene: TRBV10-3; J gene: TRBJ1-2; D gene: NA; CDR3 DNA: TGTGCCATCAGTGGCGTTGAAGGACTTGGGCTTCATGGCTACACCTTC; CDR3 protein: CAISGVEGLGLHGYTF
clone size: NA; V gene: TRBV29-1; J gene: TRBJ1-1; D gene: NA; CDR3 DNA: TGCAGCGTACAGGTCGGGGGAGGCACTGAAGCTTTCTTT; CDR3 protein: CSVQVGGGTEAFF
clone size: NA; V gene: TRBV7-9; J gene: TRBJ1-4; D gene: TRBD1; CDR3 DNA: TGTGCCAGCAGTCCCCCGGGACAGCTAAATGAAAAACTGTTTTTT; CDR3 protein: CASSPPGQLNEKLFF
clone size: NA; V gene: TRBV5-1; J gene: TRBJ2-5; D gene: NA; CDR3 DNA: TGCGCCAGCAGCCGGACATTACAAGAGACCCAGTACTTC; CDR3 protein: CASSRTLQETQYF
clone size: NA; V gene: TRBV28; J gene: TRBJ1-5; D gene: NA; CDR3 DNA: TGTGCCAGCAGGTCACAGGCTCAGCCCCAGCATTTT; CDR3 protein: CASRSQAQPQHF
clone size: NA; V gene: TRBV27; J gene: TRBJ1-2; D gene: NA; CDR3 DNA: TGTGCCAGCAGTTTGACCGGGTCCGGCGGCTACACCTTC; CDR3 protein: CASSLTGSGGYTF
clone size: NA; V gene: TRBV30; J gene: TRBJ2-1; D gene: TRBD2; CDR3 DNA: TGTGCCTGGAGAAGAGAAAGCGGGAGATGGGACGATGAGCAGTTCTTC; CDR3 protein: CAWRRESGRWDDEQFF
clone size: once; V gene: TRBV4-1; J gene: TRBJ2-3; D gene: NA; CDR3 DNA: TGCGCCAGCAGCCAAGTATGGGCTGATACGCAGTATTTT; CDR3 protein: CASSQVWADTQYF
clone size: NA; V gene: TRBV9; J gene: TRBJ2-3; D gene: TRBD1; CDR3 DNA: TGTGCCAGCAGCGCCCGGACAGGGAGCACAGATACGCAGTATTTT; CDR3 protein: CASSARTGSTDTQYF
clone size: NA; V gene: TRBV6-1; J gene: TRBJ1-1; D gene: NA; CDR3 DNA: TGTGCCAGCAGTGAACGGAGGGCACCCCCTCTAGCTTTCTTT; CDR3 protein: CASSERRAPPLAFF
clone size: NA; V gene: TRBV7-8; J gene: TRBJ2-7; D gene: NA; CDR3 DNA: TGTGCCAGCAGCTTAGAGGGGTCTCAAGCCTACGAGCAGTACTTC; CDR3 protein: CASSLEGSQAYEQYF
clone size: NA; V gene: TRBV30; J gene: TRBJ2-1; D gene: TRBD2; CDR3 DNA: TGTGCCTGGAGTGTAGAGCGGGAGGAAAACAATGAGCAGTTCTTC; CDR3 protein: CAWSVEREENNEQFF
clone size: NA; V gene: TRBV15; J gene: TRBJ2-3; D gene: TRBD2; CDR3 DNA: TGTGCCACCAGCAGACAACTAGCGGGAGGCACAGATACGCAGTATTTT; CDR3 protein: CATSRQLAGGTDTQYF
clone size: NA; V gene: TRBV19; J gene: TRBJ2-2; D gene: NA; CDR3 DNA: TGTGCCAGTAGTATAGGTAGATACACCGGGGAGCTGTTTTTT; CDR3 protein: CASSIGRYTGELFF